These 3 T cell receptor beta chains were sequenced from one sample in a study of CD8+ T cells in alopecia areata. It was cDNA, reverse transcribed from extracted RNA, that served as the sequencing template. Assay: immunoSEQ multiplex PCR; the TCRdb copy retains only in-frame clones and omits some. This table holds under 350,000 clones, 55% to 70% found once. Specified treatment: oral pan-JAK inhibitor, 5-10 mg twice daily. The material sequenced was CD4+ T cells sorted from blood, taken at week 24, from a patient treated with tofacitinib. The receptor source for this set is a human donor with alopecia areata.

The chain carries TRBV29-1 and TRBJ1-2; D is unclear. The V gene lost 6 bases and the J gene lost 3 bases, with 11 bases spanning the gap. Germline lookup yields CDR1 SQVTM and CDR2 ANQGSEA. There are 12 residues in the CDR3. The DNA of the CDR3 is TGCAGCGTCAGGAGAGGTGACTATGGCTACACCTTC. This translates into CSVRRGDYGYTF.

This chain uses TRBV7-6 with TRBJ2-2, with 8 bases aligning to TRBD2. Germline V CDR1 and CDR2: SGHVS, FNYEAQ. Trimming took 5 bases from V and 3 from J; bases not matched to a gene: 5. CDR3 length equals 15 residues. The CDR3 protein is CASSEGLGDTGELFF. CDR3 in DNA: TGTGCCAGCAGCGAGGGACTAGGGGACACCGGGGAGCTGTTTTTT.

This clone occurred a few times. V usage is TRBV2 and J usage is TRBJ2-7; 7 positions agree with TRBD1. The CDR3 is 15 amino acids. V lost 6 bases and J lost 3; bases outside the gene matches: 11. The germline gives CDR1 SNHLY, CDR2 FYNNEI. CDR3 nucleotides: TGTGCCAGCAGCGGCATAGGACAGGATGGCTACGAGCAGTACTTC. Amino acids: CASSGIGQDGYEQYF.